This T cell receptor beta chain was documented in a study of blood T cell repertoires in COVID-19. At the level of the study: Some COVID-19 samples were acute and others convalescent; all came from the United States, Italy and Spain. Nucleic acid was either cDNA or gDNA, and it came from T cells, B-cell-depleted T cells, or PBMCs.

Under the authors' procedure: Counts of nucleated cells, estimated from reference gene primer amplification, were obtained. Sequencing was performed with immunoSEQ multiplex PCR; in TCRdb, only in-frame clones are kept and a portion is missing. V, J and clone size are those of that table, while D and trimming were read from the DNA. Altogether 70,000 to 80,000 clones are present, under 95% being singletons, with the ten largest covering roughly 5.8%. Germline V gene sequence: CDR1 KGHSH, CDR2 LQKENI. The trim removed 0 bases at V and 1 base at J, leaving 4 bases unmatched. The CDR3 consists of 16 residues.

Specimen: peripheral blood. The receptor was isolated from a human donor in a cohort sampled during active COVID-19. This chain joins TRBV18 and TRBJ2-3; TRBD2 matches at 7 bases. In nucleotides, the CDR3 is TGTGCCAGCTCACCACCGGGCGGGGGTGGCACAGATACGCAGTATTTT. Its protein is CASSPPGGGGTDTQYF.